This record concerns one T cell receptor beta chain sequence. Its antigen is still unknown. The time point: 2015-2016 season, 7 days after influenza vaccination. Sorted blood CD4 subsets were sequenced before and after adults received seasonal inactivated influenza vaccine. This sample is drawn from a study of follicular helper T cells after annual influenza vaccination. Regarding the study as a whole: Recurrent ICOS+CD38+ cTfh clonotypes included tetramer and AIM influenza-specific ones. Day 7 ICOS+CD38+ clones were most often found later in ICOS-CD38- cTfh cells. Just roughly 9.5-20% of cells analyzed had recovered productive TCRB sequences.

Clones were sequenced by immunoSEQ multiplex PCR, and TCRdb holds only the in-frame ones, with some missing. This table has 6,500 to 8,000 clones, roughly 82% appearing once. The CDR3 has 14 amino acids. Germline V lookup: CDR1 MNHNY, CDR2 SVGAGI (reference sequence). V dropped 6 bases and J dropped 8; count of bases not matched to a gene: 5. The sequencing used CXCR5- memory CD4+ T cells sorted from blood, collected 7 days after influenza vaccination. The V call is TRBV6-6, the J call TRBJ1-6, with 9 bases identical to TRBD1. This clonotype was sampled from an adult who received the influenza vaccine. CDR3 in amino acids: CASSPGQGYSPLHF. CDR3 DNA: TGTGCCAGCAGCCCTGGACAGGGGTATTCACCCCTCCACTTT.